Following are 22 T cell receptor beta chains from one sample sequenced in a study of T cell clonality in common variable immunodeficiency. Sequencing used immunoSEQ multiplex PCR; TCRdb keeps in-frame clones, though not all of them. Altogether 35,000 to 50,000 clones were found in the sample, and no singletons occur. Sample: peripheral blood mononuclear cells. The receptor source for this set is a person aged 18 to 69 in good health.

This clone has a count of ten or more. The CDR3 end lies 3 residues beyond the end of the read and is filled in from the germline J gene. This chain joins TRBV7-9 and TRBJ1-5; 7 positions match TRBD1. The CDR3 sequence is 14 residues long. Germline CDR1 SEHNR, CDR2 FQNEAQ (reference sequence). Trimming removed 7 bases from V and 0 bases from J; junction bases left unmatched: 3. The part of the CDR3 DNA that was read is TGTGCCAGCACTACAGGGGATAGCAATCAGCCC. This gives the protein CASTTGDSNQP. The complete CDR3 sequence is CASTTGDSNQPQHF.

Ten or more counts support this clone. The CDR3: CASSSPGGETQYF. The covered CDR3 bases are TGTGCCAGCAGCTCCCCCGGGGGAGAGACC. The V and J genes are TRBV7-2 and TRBJ2-5, with a tentative D call TRBD2 (6 bases). The CDR3 is cut off 3 residues early in the read; its end comes from the germline J gene. The V gene's germline CDR1 is SGHTA and CDR2 FQGNSA. The germline V and J ends were trimmed by 4 bases and 4 bases, with 10 bases remaining between them. The CDR3 covers 13 residues.

The table lists this clone with many counts. The junction and the germline gene differ at one end; a read error may be behind it. The read comes to an end 3 residues before the CDR3 does, leaving the germline J gene to fill in the end. The V call is TRBV18, the J call TRBJ2-3; possible D gene TRBD1, 6 bases. CDR3 length: 15 amino acids. Germline values: CDR1 KGHSH, CDR2 LQKENI. CDR3 bases read: TGTGCCAGCTCGCCAAATCCCCTTAGGACAGAGACG. It is translated as CASSPNPLRTET. The CDR3 reads in full as CASSPNPLRTETQYF.

This clone was seen a handful of times. The read ends 3 residues before the CDR3 terminus; that terminus is restored from the germline J gene. The chain carries TRBV10-2 and TRBJ1-2, with 9 bases aligning to TRBD1. CDR3 size: 14 residues. Germline loops: CDR1 WSHSY, CDR2 SAAADI. The DNA read from the CDR3 is TGCGCCAGCACTGAAGACAGGGGGTCCTACGAC. Translation: CASTEDRGSYD. The complete CDR3 reads CASTEDRGSYDYTF.

There are many counts of this clone. The read ends 3 residues early relative to the CDR3; the germline J gene fills the gap. The rearrangement joins TRBV10-1 to TRBJ2-7, with D tentatively TRBD2 (6 bases). The CDR3 spans 14 residues. Germline CDR1 reads WNHNN; CDR2 reads SYGVQD (reference sequence). The V and J ends lost 2 bases and 5 bases respectively, with 13 bases between them. CDR3 bases read: TGCGCCAGCAGTGAGGGGGGGATCGTCCACGAG. Amino acids: CASSEGGIVHE. The whole CDR3 protein is CASSEGGIVHEQYF.

This clone has ten or more counts. Read data end 3 residues before the CDR3 end; the end is taken from the germline J gene. The chain links TRBV2 to TRBJ2-7, with 8 bases lining up with TRBD1. Germline CDR1 reads SNHLY; CDR2 reads FYNNEI. V shed 6 bases, J shed 4 bases, and the junction held 5 bases outside the gene matches. The CDR3 is 13 residues long. CDR3 protein: CASRRTGYYEQYF. The DNA read from the CDR3 is TGTGCCAGCAGGAGGACAGGGTATTACGAG. The whole variable domain, filled in from reference TRBV2 and TRBJ2-7, reads EPEVTQTPSHQVTQMGQEVILRCVPISNHLYFYWYRQILGQKVEFLVSFYNNEISEKSEIFDDQFSVERPDGSNFTLKIRSTKLEDSAMYFCASRRTGYYEQYFGPGTRLTVT.

This clone has at least ten counts. The read comes to an end 3 residues before the CDR3 does, leaving the germline J gene to fill in the end. The rearrangement links TRBV28 to TRBJ2-1; 12 bases are shared with TRBD2. Losses at the gene ends were 9 bases for V and 9 bases for J; bases not matched to a gene: 12. Germline lookup yields CDR1 MDHEN and CDR2 SYDVKM. The CDR3 consists of 15 residues. CDR3: CASNERLAGVVEQFF. The DNA read from the CDR3 is TGTGCCAGTAACGAGAGACTAGCGGGAGTGGTTGAG.

This clone was detected ten times or more. The read ends 3 residues early relative to the CDR3; the germline J gene fills the gap. The rearrangement joins TRBV20-1 to TRBJ2-2; D is possibly TRBD1 or TRBD2 (5 bases each). The germline V gene has CDR1 DFQATT and CDR2 SNEGSKA (reference sequence). CDR3 length equals 13 residues. The covered CDR3 bases are TGCAGTGCTAGGACACAGGAGGTTGGAAAG. This gives the protein CSARTQEVGK. The whole CDR3 protein is CSARTQEVGKLFF.

The sample holds many counts of this clone. Coverage ceases 3 residues before the CDR3 finishes, and the germline J gene fills in the end. The rearrangement links TRBV5-1 to TRBJ2-7; 11 bases match TRBD1. The V and J ends lost 2 bases and 3 bases, in that order; junction bases with no gene match: 4. This CDR3 spans 15 amino acids. From germline, CDR1 is SGHRS and CDR2 YFSETQ. The CDR3 DNA, read in part, is TGCGCCAGCAGCTTTTCGGGACAGGGGGACTACGAG. It is translated as CASSFSGQGDYE. The whole CDR3 sequence reads CASSFSGQGDYEQYF.

This clone was seen many times. The read halts 3 residues ahead of the CDR3 end, with the missing end drawn from the germline J gene. This rearrangement joins TRBV20-1 to TRBJ2-3; D is perhaps TRBD1 (7 bases). Germline CDR1 DFQATT, CDR2 SNEGSKA (reference sequence). The CDR3 spans 15 residues. Trimming stripped 6 bases from V and 0 bases from J, with 16 bases between. The CDR3 bases that were read are TGCAGTGCCAGGGGGGAACCCCTTAGCACAGATACG. This sequence encodes CSARGEPLSTDT. The entire CDR3 sequence reads CSARGEPLSTDTQYF.

The table lists this clone with many counts. The read terminates 3 residues ahead of where the CDR3 ends, so the germline J gene completes it. This rearrangement joins TRBV20-1 to TRBJ2-2; 7 bases match TRBD1. V trimming: 2 bases; J trimming: 0 bases; junction bases outside the gene matches: 6. The CDR3 consists of 16 residues. Germline V gives CDR1 DFQATT, CDR2 SNEGSKA (reference sequence). The CDR3 spells CSARRGQLSNTGELFF. CDR3 DNA (partial): TGCAGTGCTAGAAGGGGACAGCTATCGAACACCGGGGAG.

This clone was counted at least ten times. Coverage ceases 3 residues before the CDR3 finishes, and the germline J gene fills in the end. The chain uses TRBV7-8 and TRBJ2-3; D not certain. The V end lost 6 bases, the J end lost 1 base, and 8 bases lay between the germline ends. Looked up from germline, CDR1 is SGHVS and CDR2 is FQNEAQ. There are 13 residues in the CDR3. The sequenced CDR3 bases are TGTGCCAGCAGTTTCTACCGCACAGATACG. Translated: CASSFYRTDT. The full CDR3 reads CASSFYRTDTQYF.

In this sample, this clone turned up many times. The read halts 3 residues ahead of the CDR3 end, with the missing end drawn from the germline J gene. V gene TRBV19 combines with J gene TRBJ1-6; TRBD1 matches 8 bases. With 6 bases clipped from V and 6 bases from J, the junction kept 4 bases outside the gene matches. The CDR3 is made up of 14 amino acids. Germline assignment: CDR1 LNHDA and CDR2 SQIVND (reference sequence). The sequenced part of the CDR3 DNA is TGTGCCAGTAGGCGGACAGGGCTTAATTCACCC. Translation gives CASRRTGLNSP. The full CDR3 reads CASRRTGLNSPLHF.

This clone was seen ten or more times. The missing CDR3 end, 3 residues past where the read stops, is filled in from the germline J gene. The chain uses TRBV20-1 and TRBJ1-2, with TRBD1 matching over 7 bases. V was clipped by 3 bases and J by 2 bases; unmatched bases: 3. Per germline, CDR1 DFQATT and CDR2 SNEGSKA (reference sequence). This CDR3 has 13 amino acids. The covered CDR3 bases are TGCAGTGCTAGGGGACAGACGAACTATGGC. Amino acid sequence: CSARGQTNYG. The full CDR3 protein is CSARGQTNYGYTF.

This clone was counted at least ten times. The read falls 3 residues short of the CDR3 end, and the missing part is taken from the germline J gene. The gene calls are TRBV5-1 and TRBJ1-4; D is perhaps TRBD1 (6 bases). The CDR3 spans 16 residues. In germline, CDR1 is SGHRS, CDR2 YFSETQ. CDR3: CASNRQDSSGANVLFF. The CDR3 DNA, read in part, is TGCGCCAGCAACCGGCAGGACAGCTCTGGGGCCAACGTA.

This clone was observed many times. The read stops 3 residues short of the end of the CDR3; the missing end is completed from the germline J gene. This chain uses TRBV5-1 with TRBJ1-1; 7 nucleotides agree with TRBD1. The CDR3 extends over 13 amino acids. Germline V gene lookup returns CDR1 SGHRS and CDR2 YFSETQ. CDR3 DNA (partial): TGCGCCAGCAGCCCCAATGAGGGGGCAGGG. Translated, it gives CASSPNEGAG. The complete CDR3 reads CASSPNEGAGAFF.

Comments on this clone: A read error may produce the germline difference seen at one junction end. The read ends 3 residues before the CDR3 terminus; that terminus is restored from the germline J gene. This same CDR3 is encoded by further DNA sequences in the sample. The chain is built from TRBV19 and TRBJ1-3, with D tentatively TRBD1 (5 bases). The germline gives CDR1 LNHDA, CDR2 SQIVND (reference sequence). The CDR3 spans 15 residues. The CDR3 sequence is CASSMDNGSGNTIYF. CDR3 bases read: TGTGCCAGTAGTATGGACAATGGCTCTGGAAACACA. The full variable domain, completed using reference TRBV19 and TRBJ1-3, is DGGITQSPKYLFRKEGQNVTLSCEQNLNHDAMYWYRQDPGQGLRLIYYSQIVNDFQKGDIAEGYSVSREKKESFPLTVTSAQKNPTAFYLCASSMDNGSGNTIYFGEGSWLTVV.

This clone has a count of ten or more. The CDR3 extends 3 residues past the end of the read, so its final part is completed from the germline J gene. The chain has TRBV5-1 and TRBJ1-1, with D possibly TRBD1 on 6 matching bases. Deletions cut 0 bases from V and 4 bases from J, with 10 bases between. Germline CDR1 SGHRS, CDR2 YFSETQ. CDR3 length: 14 residues. The CDR3: CASSLGGGRTEAFF. CDR3 bases read: TGCGCCAGCAGCTTGGGCGGGGGCCGCACTGAA.

This clone has ten or more counts. The missing CDR3 end, 3 residues past where the read stops, is filled in from the germline J gene. V usage is TRBV20-1 and J usage is TRBJ2-4; 11 bases are shared with TRBD2. CDR1 DFQATT and CDR2 SNEGSKA come from the germline V gene (reference sequence). V gave up 4 bases and J gave up 8 bases; unmatched junction bases: 4. This CDR3 is built from 13 residues. The sequenced part of the CDR3 DNA is TGCAGTGCTACAGGACTAGCGGGTGACATT. Its translation is CSATGLAGDI. The entire CDR3 protein is CSATGLAGDIQYF.

This clone was seen a handful of times. The read stops 3 residues short of the end of the CDR3; the missing end is completed from the germline J gene. The chain combines TRBV10-3 with TRBJ2-5, with a weak D call TRBD2 (7 bases). Per the germline V gene, CDR1 is ENHRY and CDR2 is SYGVKD. The CDR3 totals 16 residues. Between the trimmed V and J ends, which lost 3 bases and 2 bases, there was a span of 16 bases. CDR3 residues: CAISDPPGGNQETQYF. The CDR3 DNA, read in part, is TGTGCCATCAGTGACCCGCCGGGGGGCAATCAAGAGACC.

At least ten counts were recorded for this clone. The read terminates 3 residues ahead of where the CDR3 ends, so the germline J gene completes it. The chain recombines TRBV5-1 with TRBJ1-2; possibly TRBD1 for D (6 bases). V was pared by 7 bases and J by 4 bases, with 14 bases between. Germline V lookup: CDR1 SGHRS, CDR2 YFSETQ. CDR3 length: 13 residues. The sequenced CDR3 bases are TGCGCCAGCGGATCCACAGGGCTCTATGGC. Protein: CASGSTGLYG. The whole CDR3 reads CASGSTGLYGYTF. Full variable domain (remainder filled in from reference TRBV5-1 and TRBJ1-2): KAGVTQTPRYLIKTRGQQVTLSCSPISGHRSVSWYQQTPGQGLQFLFEYFSETQRNKGNFPGRFSGRQFSNSRSEMNVSTLELGDSALYLCASGSTGLYGYTFGSGTRLTVV.

This clone has a handful of counts. With the read ending 3 residues before the CDR3 end, the germline J gene is used to fill in that end. The J gene is TRBJ1-4, the V gene TRBV2, with D perhaps TRBD1 (6 bases). The CDR3 covers 13 residues. CDR1 and CDR2 from the germline V gene are SNHLY and FYNNEI. CDR3 DNA, as far as it was read: TGTGCCAGCAGTGTGGACAGTTATTCACCA. Protein sequence: CASSVDSYSP. The whole CDR3 protein is CASSVDSYSPLFF.